This entry lists 15 T cell receptor beta chains sequenced from one sample in a study of early T cells in non-severe SARS-CoV-2 infection. TCRdb called the 5' RACE reads again in MiXCR, with one record for every CDR3 protein. This table has about 68,000 distinct CDR3 sequences, 12% appearing once. The sequencing input was whole blood. These receptors came from an adult who was a healthcare worker with PCR-confirmed SARS-CoV-2 infection or an uninfected control (not recorded which).

This clonotype occurred a few times. The rearrangement joins TRBV5-1 to TRBJ2-4; perhaps D is TRBD1 or TRBD2 (5 bases each). This CDR3 has 16 amino acids. V was shortened by 0 bases and J by 0 bases, with 10 bases between the two germline ends. Germline lookup yields CDR1 SGHRS and CDR2 YFSETQ. The CDR3 DNA follows: TGCGCCAGCAGCTTGGGGGACGTGATAGCCAAAAACATTCAGTACTTC. It specifies CASSLGDVIAKNIQYF.

This clonotype was recorded many times. This chain joins TRBV6-1 and TRBJ2-1; 11 nucleotides match TRBD2. The V and J ends lost 3 bases and 6 bases, in that order; junction bases with no gene match: 4. Germline assignment: CDR1 MNHNS and CDR2 SASEGT. This CDR3 comprises 15 residues. The CDR3 sequence is CASSEGLAEVNEQFF. The CDR3 DNA sequence: TGTGCCAGCAGTGAGGGACTAGCGGAGGTCAATGAGCAGTTCTTC.

The rearrangement links TRBV7-8 to TRBJ1-1; unclear D gene. The CDR3 sequence is 13 residues long. Germline assignment: CDR1 SGHVS and CDR2 FQNEAQ. Trimming took off 1 base at V and 5 bases at J, with 8 bases between the two ends. This CDR3 reads CASSLGRRTEAFF. The CDR3, as DNA: TGTGCCAGCAGCTTAGGTAGGAGGACTGAAGCTTTCTTT.

The rearrangement uses TRBV7-9 and TRBJ2-3, with D hard to call. V lost 0 bases to trimming and J lost 3 bases, with 13 bases between them. Germline V lookup: CDR1 SEHNR, CDR2 FQNEAQ (reference sequence). This CDR3 has 16 amino acids. CDR3 amino acids: CASSLAPGQRTDTQYF. The DNA for the CDR3 is TGTGCCAGCAGCTTAGCCCCGGGCCAGAGAACAGATACGCAGTATTTT.

This clonotype has at least ten counts. V gene TRBV5-1 combines with J gene TRBJ1-5; 8 bases are a match to TRBD1. Germline V gives CDR1 SGHRS, CDR2 YFSETQ. V gave up 4 bases and J gave up 6 bases; unmatched junction bases: 9. The CDR3 covers 15 residues. In nucleotides, the CDR3 is TGCGCCAGCAGCCCGGGACAGGAGGGTGGTCAGCCCCAGCATTTT. Encoded protein: CASSPGQEGGQPQHF.

The V gene is TRBV28, the J gene TRBJ1-1; perhaps TRBD1 as D (5 bases). The CDR3 extends over 16 amino acids. Germline V gives CDR1 MDHEN, CDR2 SYDVKM. Trimming left V 6 bases short and J 4 bases short, with 21 bases between. CDR3 nucleotides: TGTGCCAGCAGCAACGGAGGGGCACCACGGGGCACTGAAGCTTTCTTT. It is translated as CASSNGGAPRGTEAFF.

This clonotype was found many times. V usage is TRBV5-4 and J usage is TRBJ2-6; the match to TRBD1 covers 7 bases. The CDR3 spans 17 residues. Germline CDR1 reads SGHNT; CDR2 reads YYREEE (reference sequence). With V trimmed by 2 bases and J by 1 base, 6 bases remained unmatched. The CDR3 nucleotides read TGTGCCAGCAGCTTCTTAGGGGGCGGATCTGGGGCCAACGTCCTGACTTTC. It specifies CASSFLGGGSGANVLTF.

This chain joins TRBV2 and TRBJ1-2; no definite D call. The CDR3 sequence is 11 residues long. Germline values: CDR1 SNHLY, CDR2 FYNNEI. Trimming stripped 6 bases from V and 10 bases from J, with 12 bases between. CDR3 bases: TGTGCCAGCAGGGCGCGGGCAGACTACACCTTC. Translating it yields CASRARADYTF.

This chain uses TRBV12-3 or TRBV12-4 with TRBJ1-2; D gene ambiguous. This CDR3 comprises 12 residues. V shed 6 bases and J shed 8 bases, with 13 bases lying between them. This CDR3 is CASSLQGLGYTF. DNA of the CDR3: TGTGCCAGCAGCCTACAAGGTTTGGGCTACACCTTC.

This chain joins TRBV7-2 and TRBJ2-3, with D tentatively TRBD1 or TRBD2 (5 bases each). The V gene's germline CDR1 is SGHTA and CDR2 FQGNSA. CDR3 length: 14 residues. The V end lost 5 bases, the J end lost 2 bases, and 11 bases lay between the germline ends. In nucleotides, the CDR3 is TGTGCCAGCAGCCTCCGGGGCCCCACAGATACGCAGTATTTT. Translating gives CASSLRGPTDTQYF.

The rearrangement joins TRBV19 to TRBJ1-2, with a possible D match to TRBD1 (6 bases). In germline, CDR1 is LNHDA, CDR2 SQIVND (reference sequence). The V end was cut by 3 bases, the J end by 0 bases, with 14 bases between. The CDR3 consists of 16 residues. In DNA form, the CDR3 reads TGTGCCAGTAGTATCGCAGGGGCTACAGCTAACTATGGCTACACCTTC. As protein: CASSIAGATANYGYTF. Combining the CDR3 with reference TRBV19 and TRBJ1-2 gives the whole variable domain DGGITQSPKYLFRKEGQNVTLSCEQNLNHDAMYWYRQDPGQGLRLIYYSQIVNDFQKGDIAEGYSVSREKKESFPLTVTSAQKNPTAFYLCASSIAGATANYGYTFGSGTRLTVV.

This clonotype was detected many times. The chain is built from TRBV12-3 or TRBV12-4 and TRBJ1-3; D is possibly TRBD1 (5 bases). Deletions cut 8 bases from V and 2 bases from J, with 10 bases between. The CDR3 is 13 residues long. CDR3 amino acids: CASLGGAGNTIYF. The CDR3 DNA is TGTGCCAGCCTTGGGGGTGCTGGAAACACCATATATTTT.

This clonotype showed up just a few times. The chain couples TRBV5-1 to TRBJ1-1; no clear D. The CDR3 sequence is 15 residues long. Germline V gene lookup returns CDR1 SGHRS and CDR2 YFSETQ. Trimming stripped 4 bases from V and 1 base from J, with 14 bases between. DNA of the CDR3: TGCGCCAGCAGCCTCACCCCAATGGGGAACACTGAAGCTTTCTTT. Translated: CASSLTPMGNTEAFF. The full variable domain, in which reference TRBV5-1 and TRBJ1-1 provide the parts outside the CDR3, is KAGVTQTPRYLIKTRGQQVTLSCSPISGHRSVSWYQQTPGQGLQFLFEYFSETQRNKGNFPGRFSGRQFSNSRSEMNVSTLELGDSALYLCASSLTPMGNTEAFFGQGTRLTVV.

This clonotype has at least ten counts. J is TRBJ2-2 and V is TRBV30, with D maybe TRBD2 (6 bases). CDR1 and CDR2 (germline): GTSNPN, SVGIG (reference sequence). Trimming took 4 bases from V and 5 from J, leaving 26 bases between them. The CDR3 sequence is 18 residues long. CDR3 loop: CAWKLPMASDETTGELFF. The CDR3 coding sequence is TGTGCCTGGAAATTACCCATGGCTAGCGATGAAACGACCGGGGAGCTGTTTTTT.

This clonotype was recorded at least ten times. The chain joins TRBV3-1 to TRBJ1-2; a weak D match, TRBD1 (6 bases). The CDR3 is 15 residues long. The V end was cut by 2 bases, the J end by 6 bases, with 16 bases between. CDR1 and CDR2 (germline): LGHDT, YNNKEL (reference sequence). The CDR3 loop is CASSQRGQNFNGYTF. The CDR3 DNA reads TGTGCCAGCAGCCAAAGAGGACAGAACTTTAATGGCTACACCTTC.